This T cell receptor beta chain is drawn from a study of patients and donors after allogeneic stem cell transplantation. This clonotype was observed many times. TCRdb processed the RT-PCR reads anew with MiXCR; each CDR3 protein has one entry. Among 150,000 to 200,000 distinct CDR3 sequences listed, about 32% were seen once. V was shortened by 2 bases and J by 2 bases, with 10 bases between the two germline ends. Per the germline V gene, CDR1 is SGHRS and CDR2 is YFSETQ. The CDR3 covers 14 residues. This clonotype was obtained from a human donor who was either an allogeneic HSCT recipient or a stem cell or donor lymphocyte infusion donor (not recorded which). It is not recorded whose cells these are; they may come from a transplant donor. The rearrangement joins TRBV5-1 to TRBJ1-1; maybe TRBD1 (6 bases). The sample consisted of blood, either unsorted or a sorted T cell fraction (not recorded which). The CDR3 DNA sequence: TGCGCCAGCAGCTTAAGGACAGCTAACACTGAAGCTTTCTTT. Translating gives CASSLRTANTEAFF.